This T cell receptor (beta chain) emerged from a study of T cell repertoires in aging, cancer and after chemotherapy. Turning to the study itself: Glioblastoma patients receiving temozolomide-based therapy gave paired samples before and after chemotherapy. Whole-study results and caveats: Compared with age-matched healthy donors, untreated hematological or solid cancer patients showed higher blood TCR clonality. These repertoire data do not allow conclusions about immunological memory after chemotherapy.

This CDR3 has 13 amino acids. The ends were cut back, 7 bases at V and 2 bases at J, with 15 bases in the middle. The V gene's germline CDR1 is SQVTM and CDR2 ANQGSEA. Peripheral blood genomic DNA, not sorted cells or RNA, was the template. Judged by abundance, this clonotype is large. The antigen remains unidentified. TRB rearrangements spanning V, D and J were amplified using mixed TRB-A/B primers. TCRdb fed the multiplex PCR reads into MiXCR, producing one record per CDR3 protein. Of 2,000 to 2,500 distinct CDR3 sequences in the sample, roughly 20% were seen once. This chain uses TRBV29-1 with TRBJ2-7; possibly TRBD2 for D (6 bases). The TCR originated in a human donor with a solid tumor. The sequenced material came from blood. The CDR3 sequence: CSARDSGPYEQYF. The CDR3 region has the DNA TGCAGCGCTCGGGACTCCGGTCCCTACGAGCAGTACTTC.